This T cell receptor beta chain was profiled in a study of OX40 agonist ivuxolimab in advanced cancers. TCRdb's table, derived via immunoSEQ multiplex PCR, lists solely in-frame clones and lacks some. The sample holds about 62,000 clones, approximately 90% seen once. Regarding this clone: The antigen remains undetermined.

Findings and limits, study-wide: The specificity for antigen of the expanded peripheral T cells was not determined.

Germline lookup yields CDR1 DFQATT and CDR2 SNEGSKA (reference sequence). The CDR3 runs to 11 residues. Deletions cut 8 bases from V and 6 bases from J, with 13 bases between. The chain links TRBV20-1 to TRBJ2-5; tentatively, D is TRBD2 (5 bases). This sample comprised CD4+ or CD8+ T cells sorted from blood, obtained in a trial of the OX40 agonist ivuxolimab. The TCR comes from an adult with an advanced solid tumor such as melanoma, head and neck, liver or kidney cancer. The CDR3: CSMEVLKTQYF. CDR3 bases: TGCAGTATGGAGGTGTTAAAGACCCAGTACTTC.